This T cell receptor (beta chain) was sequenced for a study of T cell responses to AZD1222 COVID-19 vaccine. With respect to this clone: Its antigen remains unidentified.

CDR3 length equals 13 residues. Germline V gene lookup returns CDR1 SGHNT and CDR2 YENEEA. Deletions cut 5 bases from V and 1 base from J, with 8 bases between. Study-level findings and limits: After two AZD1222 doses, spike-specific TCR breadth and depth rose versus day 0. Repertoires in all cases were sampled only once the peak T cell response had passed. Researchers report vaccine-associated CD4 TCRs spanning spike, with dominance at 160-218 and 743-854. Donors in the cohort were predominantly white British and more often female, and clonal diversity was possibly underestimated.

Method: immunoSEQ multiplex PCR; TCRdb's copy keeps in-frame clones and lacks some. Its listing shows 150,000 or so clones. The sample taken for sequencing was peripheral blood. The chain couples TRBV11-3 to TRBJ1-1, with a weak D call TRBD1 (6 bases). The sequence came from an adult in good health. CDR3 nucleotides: TGTGCCAGCAGCCGACAGGAGAACACTGAAGCTTTCTTT. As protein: CASSRQENTEAFF. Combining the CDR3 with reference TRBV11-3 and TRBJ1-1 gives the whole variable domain EAGVVQSPRYKIIEKKQPVAFWCNPISGHNTLYWYLQNLGQGPELLIRYENEEAVDDSQLPKDRFSAERLKGVDSTLKIQPAELGDSAVYLCASSRQENTEAFFGQGTRLTVV.